A selection of T cell receptor beta chains follows, all from one sample in a study of T cells expressing NK-cell markers. TCRdb re-called the 5' RACE reads and shows each CDR3 protein once, DNA omitted. The data include approximately 420,000 distinct CDR3 sequences; the top ten clones carry about 10%. Material: blood T cells: a sorted CD56 or NKG2C T cell subset, CD4+ or CD8+ T cells, or bulk PBMC T cells (not recorded which). These receptors originate from a woman between 45 and 60 years old in good health. CDR3s include the opening cysteine and the closing phenylalanine or tryptophan.

>TRBJ2-2|TRBV6-5
CASSYSGVLVENTGELFF
>TRBJ2-3|TRBV20-1
CSASPLERAQYF
>TRBJ2-1|TRBV12-3/TRBV12-4
CASNYKIKLGDPEQFF
>TRBJ2-1|TRBV25-1
CASSPRGGVSYNEQFF
>TRBJ2-1|TRBV7-9
CASSFLEQRSNEQFF
>TRBJ2-1|TRBV12-3/TRBV12-4
CASTSTGPYNEQFF
>TRBJ1-2|TRBV11-2
CASSPLRRSVYGYTF
>TRBJ1-1|TRBV18
CASSTGFKAFF
>TRBJ1-5|TRBV9
CASKLQGGNQPQHF
>TRBJ2-1|TRBV4-1
CASSQDWYPEGTSSYNEQFF
>TRBJ2-2|TRBV4-1
CASSQPGQTGELFF
>TRBJ1-2|TRBV4-2
CASSQDNGDTNYGYTF
>TRBJ1-1|TRBV2
CASSALFGAHDTEAFF
>TRBJ2-5|TRBV24-1
CATGLAGSETQYF
>TRBJ2-1|TRBV19
CASNEREGLHEQFF
>TRBJ1-2|TRBV10-1
CASSPKIESGGYTF
>TRBJ2-7|TRBV20-1
CSAARSRTYEQYF
>TRBJ2-2|TRBV10-3
CAITSTGELFF
>TRBJ2-4|TRBV18
CASALGGTAKNIQYF
>TRBJ1-5|TRBV12-3/TRBV12-4
CASRYNLRQPQHF
>TRBJ2-1|TRBV2
CASRRLAGGRRDEQFF
>TRBJ1-1|TRBV12-3/TRBV12-4
CASSSPISVQNTEAFF
>TRBJ2-3|TRBV5-1
CASQGVSIADTQYF
>TRBJ2-5|TRBV5-1
CASSLDGLVETQYF
>TRBJ2-1|TRBV10-2
CASTFLQAGNNEQFF
>TRBJ2-1|TRBV5-1
CASSLGLAGVGRHEQFF
>TRBJ2-2|TRBV5-1
CASKTGLTGELFF
>TRBJ2-3|TRBV5-1
CASSLGTSGRLWDTQYF
>TRBJ2-7|TRBV12-3/TRBV12-4
CASSTNHEQYF
>TRBJ2-1|TRBV20-1
CSAPWGTHREQFF
>TRBJ2-7|TRBV10-2
CASKDNWSSYEQYF
>TRBJ2-2|TRBV29-1
CSVEGGNRANTGELFF
>TRBJ2-3|TRBV12-3/TRBV12-4
CASGREGADTQYF
>TRBJ2-2|TRBV20-1
CSARGSTVYGELFF
>TRBJ2-5|TRBV20-1
CSARDPGTGLETQYF
>TRBJ1-2|TRBV7-8
CASSSGGQADLYGYTF
>TRBJ2-3|TRBV20-1
CSARDLRGAGGRDTQYF
>TRBJ1-2|TRBV12-3/TRBV12-4
CASSRGGPIGYTF
>TRBJ2-3|TRBV11-3
CASSLGGGGPDTQYF
>TRBJ2-2|TRBV24-1
CATSGGWGELFF
>TRBJ2-6|TRBV15
CATSRPEQGASGANVLTF
>TRBJ1-1|TRBV12-3/TRBV12-4
CASSPLTYGTEAFF
>TRBJ2-4|TRBV9
CASSVAYRGNIQYF
>TRBJ1-2|TRBV30
CAYDRVNYGYTF
>TRBJ2-3|TRBV13
CASSSPSHGDTQYF
>TRBJ1-2|TRBV7-7
CASSLEDWTGSPYGYTF
>TRBJ2-7|TRBV3-1
CASSHGDIFEQYF